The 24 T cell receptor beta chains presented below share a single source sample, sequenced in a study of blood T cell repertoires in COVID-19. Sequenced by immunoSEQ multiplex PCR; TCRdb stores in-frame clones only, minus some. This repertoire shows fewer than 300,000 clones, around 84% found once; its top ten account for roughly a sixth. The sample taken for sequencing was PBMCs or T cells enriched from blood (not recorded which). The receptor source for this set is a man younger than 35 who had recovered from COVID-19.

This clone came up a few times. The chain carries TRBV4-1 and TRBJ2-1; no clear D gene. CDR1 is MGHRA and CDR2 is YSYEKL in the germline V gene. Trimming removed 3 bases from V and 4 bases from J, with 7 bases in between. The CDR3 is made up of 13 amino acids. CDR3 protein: CASSQSHYNEQFF. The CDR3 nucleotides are TGCGCCAGCAGCCAGTCCCATTACAATGAGCAGTTCTTC.

This chain's CDR3 is CASSLRAGGPNEQFF. DNA of the CDR3: TGCGCCAGCAGCTTGCGGGCGGGGGGGCCCAATGAGCAGTTCTTC. The chain joins TRBV5-1 to TRBJ2-1; 9 nucleotides align to TRBD2. J was trimmed by 6 bases and V by 1 base; bases with no gene match: 5. Germline lookup yields CDR1 SGHRS and CDR2 YFSETQ. This CDR3 region has 15 residues.

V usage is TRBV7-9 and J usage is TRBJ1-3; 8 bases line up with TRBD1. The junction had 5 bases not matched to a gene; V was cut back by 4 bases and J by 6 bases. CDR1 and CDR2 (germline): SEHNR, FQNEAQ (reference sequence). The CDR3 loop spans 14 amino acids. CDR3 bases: TGTGCCAGCAGCTACGGACAGGGCCAAAACACCATATATTTT. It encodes CASSYGQGQNTIYF.

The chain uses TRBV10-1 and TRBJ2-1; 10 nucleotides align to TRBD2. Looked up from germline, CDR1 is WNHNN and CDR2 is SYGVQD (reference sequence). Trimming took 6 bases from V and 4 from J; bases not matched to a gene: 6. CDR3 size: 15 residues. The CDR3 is CASSRASGGYNEQFF. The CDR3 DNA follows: TGCGCCAGCAGCCGCGCTAGCGGGGGATACAATGAGCAGTTCTTC.

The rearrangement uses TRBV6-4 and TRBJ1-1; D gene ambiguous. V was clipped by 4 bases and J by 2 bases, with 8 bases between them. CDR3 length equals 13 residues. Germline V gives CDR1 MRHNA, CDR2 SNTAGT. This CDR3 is CASSASANTEAFF. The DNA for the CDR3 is TGTGCCAGCAGTGCCTCAGCTAACACTGAAGCTTTCTTT.

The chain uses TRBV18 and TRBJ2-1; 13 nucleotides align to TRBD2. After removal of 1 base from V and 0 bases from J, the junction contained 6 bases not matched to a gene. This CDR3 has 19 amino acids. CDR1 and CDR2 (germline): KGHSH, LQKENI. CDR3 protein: CASSPLPGLAGNSYNEQFF. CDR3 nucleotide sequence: TGTGCCAGCTCACCACTCCCGGGACTAGCGGGAAACTCCTACAATGAGCAGTTCTTC. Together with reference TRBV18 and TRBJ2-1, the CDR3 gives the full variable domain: NAGVMQNPRHLVRRRGQEARLRCSPMKGHSHVYWYRQLPEEGLKFMVYLQKENIIDESGMPKERFSAEFPKEGPSILRIQQVVRGDSAAYFCASSPLPGLAGNSYNEQFFGPGTRLTVL.

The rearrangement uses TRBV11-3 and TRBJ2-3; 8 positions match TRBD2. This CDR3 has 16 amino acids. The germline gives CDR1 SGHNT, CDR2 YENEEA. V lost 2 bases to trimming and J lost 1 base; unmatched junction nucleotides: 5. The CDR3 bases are TGTGCCAGCAGCTTAAGTCTAGCGGGCCGCACAGATACGCAGTATTTT. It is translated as CASSLSLAGRTDTQYF. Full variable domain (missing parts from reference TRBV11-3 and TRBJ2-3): EAGVVQSPRYKIIEKKQPVAFWCNPISGHNTLYWYLQNLGQGPELLIRYENEEAVDDSQLPKDRFSAERLKGVDSTLKIQPAELGDSAVYLCASSLSLAGRTDTQYFGPGTRLTVL.

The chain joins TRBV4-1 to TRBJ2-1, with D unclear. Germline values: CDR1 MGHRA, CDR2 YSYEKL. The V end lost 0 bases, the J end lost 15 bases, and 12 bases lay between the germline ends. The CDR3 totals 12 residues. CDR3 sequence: CASSQDASEVFF. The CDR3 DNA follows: TGCGCCAGCAGCCAAGATGCCAGCGAGGTGTTCTTC.

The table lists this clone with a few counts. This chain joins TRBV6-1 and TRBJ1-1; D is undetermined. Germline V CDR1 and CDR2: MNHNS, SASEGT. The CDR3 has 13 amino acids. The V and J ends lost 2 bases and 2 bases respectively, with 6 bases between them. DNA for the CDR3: TGTGCCAGCAGTGAAACAAGAAACACTGAAGCTTTCTTT. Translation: CASSETRNTEAFF.

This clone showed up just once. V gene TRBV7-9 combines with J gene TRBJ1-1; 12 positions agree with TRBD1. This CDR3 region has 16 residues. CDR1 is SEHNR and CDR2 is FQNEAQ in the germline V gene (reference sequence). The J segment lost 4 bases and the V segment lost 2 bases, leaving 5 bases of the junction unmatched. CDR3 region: CASSLLGQGAVTEAFF. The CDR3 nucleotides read TGTGCCAGCAGCTTATTGGGACAGGGGGCCGTCACTGAAGCTTTCTTT.

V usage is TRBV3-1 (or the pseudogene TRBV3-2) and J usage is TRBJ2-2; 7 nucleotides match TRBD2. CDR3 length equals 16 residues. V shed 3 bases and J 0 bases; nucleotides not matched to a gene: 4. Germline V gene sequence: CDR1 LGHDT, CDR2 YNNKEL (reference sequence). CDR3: CASSHPGLTNTGELFF. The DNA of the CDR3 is TGTGCCAGCAGCCACCCGGGACTAACGAACACCGGGGAGCTGTTTTTT.

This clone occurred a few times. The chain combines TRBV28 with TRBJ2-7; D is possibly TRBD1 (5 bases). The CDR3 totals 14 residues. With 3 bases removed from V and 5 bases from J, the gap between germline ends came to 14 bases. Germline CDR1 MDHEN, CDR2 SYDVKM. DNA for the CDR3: TGTGCCAGCAGTTTGGTGCTGAAGGGGCACGAGCAGTACTTC. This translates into CASSLVLKGHEQYF.

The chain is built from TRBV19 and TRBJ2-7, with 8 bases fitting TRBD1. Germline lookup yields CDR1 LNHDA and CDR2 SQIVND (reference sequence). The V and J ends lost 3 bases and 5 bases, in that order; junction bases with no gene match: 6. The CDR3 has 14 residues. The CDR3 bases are TGTGCCAGTAGTATGGGACAGGAAAACCACGAGCAGTACTTC. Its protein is CASSMGQENHEQYF.

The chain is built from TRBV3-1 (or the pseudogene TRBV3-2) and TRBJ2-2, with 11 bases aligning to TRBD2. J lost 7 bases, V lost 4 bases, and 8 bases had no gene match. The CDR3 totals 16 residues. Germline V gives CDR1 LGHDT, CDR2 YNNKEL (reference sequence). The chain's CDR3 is CASSRGSGRASGELFF. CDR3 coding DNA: TGTGCCAGCAGCCGGGGTAGCGGGAGGGCCAGCGGGGAGCTGTTTTTT.

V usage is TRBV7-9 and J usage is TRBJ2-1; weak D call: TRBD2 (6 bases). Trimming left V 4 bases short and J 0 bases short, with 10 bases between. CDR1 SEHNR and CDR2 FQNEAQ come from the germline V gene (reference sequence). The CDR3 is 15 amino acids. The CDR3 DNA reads TGTGCCAGCAGCTCGGGGACTCTCTCCTACAATGAGCAGTTCTTC. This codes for CASSSGTLSYNEQFF.

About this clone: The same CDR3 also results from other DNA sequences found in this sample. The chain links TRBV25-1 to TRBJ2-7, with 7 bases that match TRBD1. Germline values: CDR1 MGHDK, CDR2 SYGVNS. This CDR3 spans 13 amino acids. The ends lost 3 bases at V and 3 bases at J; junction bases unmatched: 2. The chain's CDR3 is CASSEPGGYEQYF. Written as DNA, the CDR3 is TGTGCCAGCAGTGAGCCAGGGGGCTACGAGCAGTACTTC.

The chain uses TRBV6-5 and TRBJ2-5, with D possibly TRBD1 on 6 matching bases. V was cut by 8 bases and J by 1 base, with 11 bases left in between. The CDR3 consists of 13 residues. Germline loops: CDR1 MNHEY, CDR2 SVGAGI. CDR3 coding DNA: TGTGCCAGCGAGGACAGTCTCCAAGAGACCCAGTACTTC. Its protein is CASEDSLQETQYF.

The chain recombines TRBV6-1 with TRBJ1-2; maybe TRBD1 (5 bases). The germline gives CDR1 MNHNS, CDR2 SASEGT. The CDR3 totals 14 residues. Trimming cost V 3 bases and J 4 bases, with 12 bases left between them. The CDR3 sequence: CASSDTGTFYGYTF. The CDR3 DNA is TGTGCCAGCAGTGACACCGGGACTTTCTATGGCTACACCTTC.

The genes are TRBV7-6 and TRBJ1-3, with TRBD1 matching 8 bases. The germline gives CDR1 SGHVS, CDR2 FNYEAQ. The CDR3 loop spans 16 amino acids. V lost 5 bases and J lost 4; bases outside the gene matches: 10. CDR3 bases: TGTGCCAGCAGCCTGCAACAGGGGGGAGTGGGAAACACCATATATTTT. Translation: CASSLQQGGVGNTIYF.

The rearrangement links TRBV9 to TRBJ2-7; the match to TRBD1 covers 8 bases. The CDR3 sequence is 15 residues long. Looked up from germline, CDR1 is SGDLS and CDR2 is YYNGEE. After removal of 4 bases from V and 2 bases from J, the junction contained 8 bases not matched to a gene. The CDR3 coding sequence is TGTGCCAGCAGCCCCCGGACAGGGCAAACCTACGAGCAGTACTTC. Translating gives CASSPRTGQTYEQYF.

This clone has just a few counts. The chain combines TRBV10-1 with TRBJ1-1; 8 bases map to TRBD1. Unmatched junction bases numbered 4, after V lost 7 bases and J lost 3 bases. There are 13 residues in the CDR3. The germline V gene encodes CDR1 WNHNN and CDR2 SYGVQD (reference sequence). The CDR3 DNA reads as TGCGCCAGCAAGGACAGGGTGGACACTGAAGCTTTCTTT. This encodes CASKDRVDTEAFF.

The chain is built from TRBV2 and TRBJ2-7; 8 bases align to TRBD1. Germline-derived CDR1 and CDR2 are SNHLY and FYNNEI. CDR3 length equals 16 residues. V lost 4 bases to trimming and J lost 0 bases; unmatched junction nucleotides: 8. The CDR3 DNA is TGTGCCAGCAGTGTTCTCGGGACAGGTCACTCCTACGAGCAGTACTTC. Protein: CASSVLGTGHSYEQYF.

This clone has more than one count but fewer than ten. The CDR3 nucleotides read TGTGCCAGCTCACCACCGTGGCCGCTTGCCGGGGAGCTGTTTTTT. This sequence encodes CASSPPWPLAGELFF. This chain connects TRBV18 to TRBJ2-2; D ambiguous. V shed 0 bases and J shed 6 bases, with 11 bases lying between them. Germline CDR1 is KGHSH and CDR2 is LQKENI. The CDR3 is 15 amino acids. Using reference TRBV18 and TRBJ2-2 for the parts outside the CDR3, the full variable domain is NAGVMQNPRHLVRRRGQEARLRCSPMKGHSHVYWYRQLPEEGLKFMVYLQKENIIDESGMPKERFSAEFPKEGPSILRIQQVVRGDSAAYFCASSPPWPLAGELFFGEGSRLTVL.

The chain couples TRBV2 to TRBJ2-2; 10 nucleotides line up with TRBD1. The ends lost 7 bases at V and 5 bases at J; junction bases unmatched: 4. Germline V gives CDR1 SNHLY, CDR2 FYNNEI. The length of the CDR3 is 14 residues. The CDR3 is CASKGQGITGELFF. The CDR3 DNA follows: TGTGCCAGCAAGGGACAGGGGATAACCGGGGAGCTGTTTTTT.